The source of this T cell receptor (beta chain) is a study of control samples from healthy donors and cancer patients. Clones were read by immunoSEQ multiplex PCR, and TCRdb kept only the in-frame ones, dropping some. Counted here are 170,000 or so clones, over 85% occurring once; the ten biggest clones make up roughly 1.3%. This CDR3 is built from 15 residues. V was trimmed by 0 bases and J by 4 bases, leaving 13 bases between them. The germline gives CDR1 SGDLS, CDR2 YYNGEE. The chain joins TRBV9 to TRBJ2-5, with a possible D match to TRBD1 (6 bases). Specimen: blood. The clonotype originates from a man aged 25 to 40 in good health. The CDR3 reads CASSVVATRGETQYF. The CDR3, as DNA: TGTGCCAGCAGCGTAGTGGCTACCAGGGGAGAGACCCAGTACTTC.